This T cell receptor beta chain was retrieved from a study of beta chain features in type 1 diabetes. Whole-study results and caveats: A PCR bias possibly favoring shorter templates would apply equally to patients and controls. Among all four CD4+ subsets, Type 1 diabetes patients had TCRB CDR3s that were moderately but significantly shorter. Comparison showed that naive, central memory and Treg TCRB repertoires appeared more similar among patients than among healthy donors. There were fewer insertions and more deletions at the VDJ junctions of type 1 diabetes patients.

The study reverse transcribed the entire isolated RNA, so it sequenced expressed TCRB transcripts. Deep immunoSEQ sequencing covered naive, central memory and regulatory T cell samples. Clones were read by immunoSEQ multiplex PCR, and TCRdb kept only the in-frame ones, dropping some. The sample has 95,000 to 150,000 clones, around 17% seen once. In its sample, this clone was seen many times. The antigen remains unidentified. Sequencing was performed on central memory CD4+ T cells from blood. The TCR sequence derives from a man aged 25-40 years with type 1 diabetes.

CDR3 sequence reads: CATSRDGNTIYF. In DNA form, the CDR3 reads TGTGCCACCAGCAGAGATGGGAACACCATATATTTT. J is TRBJ1-3 and V is TRBV15; D is unresolved. The CDR3 contains 12 residues. Germline CDR1 is LNHNV and CDR2 is YYDKDF (reference sequence). Trimming pared 0 bases from V and 7 bases from J, leaving 4 bases between. The full variable domain, completed using reference TRBV15 and TRBJ1-3, is DAMVIQNPRYQVTQFGKPVTLSCSQTLNHNVMYWYQQKSSQAPKLLFHYYDKDFNNEADTPDNFQSRRPNTSFCFLDIRSPGLGDTAMYLCATSRDGNTIYFGEGSWLTVV.